This T cell receptor (beta chain) originates from a study of T cell repertoires in cytomegalovirus infection. Across the whole study: A matching HLA type, together with CMV infection, was signaled by public TCR beta signatures.

Study-level points and caveats: HLA-C-restricted TCR beta clonotypes specific for CMV led the ex vivo response. Using cumulative public TCR beta family frequency, the authors identified those who carried CMV together with the relevant HLA.

CDR3 length: 14 residues. J was trimmed by 5 bases and V by 5 bases; bases with no gene match: 3. Germline loops: CDR1 SEHNR, CDR2 FQNEAQ (reference sequence). TCRdb reprocessed the reads with MiXCR, giving one entry per CDR3 protein. The table lists fewer than 1,000,000 distinct CDR3 sequences, 30% to 40% of them singletons, with roughly an eighth in the top ten. The sample holds a few counts of this clonotype. Its target is unknown. V usage is TRBV7-9 and J usage is TRBJ2-7, with 13 bases aligning to TRBD2. The sample was cultured CD8+ T cells from PBMCs, taken from culture after CMV antigen stimulation. The TCR originated in a human donor in good health (CMV status not recorded). Some clones in this sample may be carry-over from other donors' samples. This CDR3 reads CASSTSGGANEQYF. The CDR3 nucleotides read TGTGCCAGCAGCACTAGCGGGGGGGCCAACGAGCAGTACTTC. Based on the CDR3 plus reference TRBV7-9 and TRBJ2-7, the full variable domain is DTGVSQNPRHKITKRGQNVTFRCDPISEHNRLYWYRQTLGQGPEFLTYFQNEAQLEKSRLLSDRFSAERPKGSFSTLEIQRTEQGDSAMYLCASSTSGGANEQYFGPGTRLTVT.